This T cell receptor (beta chain) was captured in a study of blood T cell repertoires in COVID-19 (dated by TCRdb to 2020 to 2021). Regarding the research as a whole: Collaborator samples came from the United States, Italy and Spain and covered acute and convalescent phases of COVID-19. The material from the prospective study consisted of cDNA or gDNA derived from T cells, B-cell-depleted T cells, or PBMCs. Deeply sampled blood TCRbeta repertoires from subjects exposed to, actively infected with, or recovered from COVID-19 were included in the dataset. The repertoires were released in a freely available public database intended as a resource for research on the immune response to SARS-CoV-2. The samples were drawn from the first 160 participants of the ongoing ImmuneRACE study and from 1,254 subjects provided by 6 global collaborators. Nearly every sample came with metadata listing a de-identified subject ID, COVID-19 status, age in years and sex. Where available, HLA class I and class II types were obtained from metadata supplied by the sample provider rather than from assay-based typing. The study at large found these results: Clinical and demographic metadata were provided uncurated, with the amount varying by source and participant.

The immunoSEQ Assay, a bias-controlled multiplex PCR, was used to amplify TCRbeta CDR3 regions from genomic DNA. The study's own analysis went as follows. Within the assay, amplification of reference gene primers was used to estimate how many nucleated cells each sample contained. To quantify the absolute abundance of each unique TCRbeta CDR3 rearrangement, sequence reads were collapsed and filtered. For each sample, productive Simpson clonality was calculated as the square root of Simpson's diversity index over productive rearrangements. Not all clones reach the TCRdb copy of this immuneACCESS table, which keeps in-frame sequences only. Checked studies attribute under half of the gap to unresolved V genes and leave the rest unexplained. Clonal size and the V and J genes are those of that table, whereas D and trimming came from the DNA. Counted in this sample were a few hundred thousand clones; 85% of them appeared once. Of the sample, roughly 3.6% falls within the top ten clones.

Points on this clone: Its specific antigen is unknown. No qualities accompany the bases; no much larger clone lies one base away.

The collaborating institutions used their own protocols to collect whole blood in K2EDTA tubes. For TCRbeta analysis, collaborators shipped samples in one of three forms: frozen whole blood, isolated PBMCs, or DNA extracted from either of those sample types. The receptor's source is a woman between 18 and 29 years old with acute or convalescent COVID-19. The sequenced sample consisted of peripheral blood.

CDR3 protein: CASRTPLGEQYF. The nucleotide sequence reads as follows: TGTGCCAGTAGGACACCTTTGGGAGAGCAGTACTTC. Recombination joined TRBV6-5 with TRBJ2-7, and the D gene may be TRBD1, 5 bases matching. From the cysteine up to the phenylalanine, the CDR3 has a length of 12 residues. This entry keeps only the CDR3 DNA: 36 bases, framed from base 1. The junction carries 16 bases between V and J, which are trimmed by 9 bases and 7 bases respectively. As encoded in the germline V gene, CDR1 is MNHEY while CDR2 is SVGAGI.